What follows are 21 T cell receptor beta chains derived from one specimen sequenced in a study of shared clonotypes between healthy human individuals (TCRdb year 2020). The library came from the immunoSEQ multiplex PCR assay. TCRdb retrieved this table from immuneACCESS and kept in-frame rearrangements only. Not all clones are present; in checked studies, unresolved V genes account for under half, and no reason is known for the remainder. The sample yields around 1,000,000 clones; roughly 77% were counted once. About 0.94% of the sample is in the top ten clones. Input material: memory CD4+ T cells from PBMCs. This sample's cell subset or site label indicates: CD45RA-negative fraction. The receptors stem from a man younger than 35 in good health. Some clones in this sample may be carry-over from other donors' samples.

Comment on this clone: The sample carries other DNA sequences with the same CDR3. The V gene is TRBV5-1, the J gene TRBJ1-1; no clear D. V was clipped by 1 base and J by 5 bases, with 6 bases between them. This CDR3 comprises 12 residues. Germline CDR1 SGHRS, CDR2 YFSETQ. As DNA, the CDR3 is TGCGCCAGCAGCTTGAAGGGAACTGAAGCTTTCTTT. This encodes CASSLKGTEAFF.

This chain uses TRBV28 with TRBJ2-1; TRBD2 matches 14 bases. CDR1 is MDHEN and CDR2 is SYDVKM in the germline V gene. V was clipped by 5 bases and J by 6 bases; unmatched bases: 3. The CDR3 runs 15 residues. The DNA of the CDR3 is TGTGCCAGCAGTAAAGGGACTAGCGGGAGCAATGAGCAGTTCTTC. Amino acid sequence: CASSKGTSGSNEQFF.

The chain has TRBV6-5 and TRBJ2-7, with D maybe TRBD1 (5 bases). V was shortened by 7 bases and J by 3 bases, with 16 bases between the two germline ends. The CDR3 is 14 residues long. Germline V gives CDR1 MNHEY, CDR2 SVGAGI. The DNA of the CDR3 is TGTGCCAGCAAAGACAGCTTGGTAGGCTACGAGCAGTACTTC. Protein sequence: CASKDSLVGYEQYF.

The CDR3 region is CASSLGASGNTGELFF. The CDR3 region has the DNA TGTGCCAGCAGCTTAGGGGCTAGCGGAAACACCGGGGAGCTGTTTTTT. The J gene is TRBJ2-2, the V gene TRBV7-6; 7 nucleotides match TRBD2. Germline CDR1 is SGHVS and CDR2 is FNYEAQ. Trimming at V came to 1 base and at J to 2 bases, leaving 4 bases not matched to a gene. The CDR3 has 16 residues.

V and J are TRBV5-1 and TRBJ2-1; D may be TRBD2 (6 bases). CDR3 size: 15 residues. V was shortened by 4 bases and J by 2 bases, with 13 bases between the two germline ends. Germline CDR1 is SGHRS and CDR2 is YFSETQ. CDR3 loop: CASSPREATYNEQFF. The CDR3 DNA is TGCGCCAGCAGCCCCAGGGAGGCCACCTACAATGAGCAGTTCTTC.

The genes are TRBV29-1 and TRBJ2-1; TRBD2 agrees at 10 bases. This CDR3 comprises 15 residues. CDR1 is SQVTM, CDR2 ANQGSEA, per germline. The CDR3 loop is CSPRVGTSDYNEQFF. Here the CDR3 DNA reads TGCAGTCCCCGCGTGGGGACTAGCGACTACAATGAGCAGTTCTTC.

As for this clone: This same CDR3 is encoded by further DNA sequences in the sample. CDR3 loop: CASSYQGNQPQHF. In DNA, the CDR3 is TGTGCCAGCAGTTACCAGGGGAATCAGCCCCAGCATTTT. The chain has TRBV6-6 and TRBJ1-5; D might be TRBD1 (6 bases). There are 13 residues in the CDR3. Deletions cut 2 bases from V and 4 bases from J, with 6 bases between. Germline V gene sequence: CDR1 MNHNY, CDR2 SVGAGI (reference sequence).

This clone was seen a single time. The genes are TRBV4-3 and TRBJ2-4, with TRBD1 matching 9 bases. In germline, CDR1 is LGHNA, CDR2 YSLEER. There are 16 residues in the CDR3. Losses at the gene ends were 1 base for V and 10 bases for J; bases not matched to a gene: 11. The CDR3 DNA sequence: TGCGCCAGCAGCCAAGCTGCCGGGACAGGGTCAGTAATTCAGTACTTC. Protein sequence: CASSQAAGTGSVIQYF.

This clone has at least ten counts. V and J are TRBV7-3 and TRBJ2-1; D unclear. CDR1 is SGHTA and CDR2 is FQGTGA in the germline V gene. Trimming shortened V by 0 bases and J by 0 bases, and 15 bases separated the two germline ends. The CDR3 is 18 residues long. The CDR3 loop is CASSLTPISSPSYNEQFF. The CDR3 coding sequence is TGTGCCAGCAGCTTAACCCCGATCTCCTCCCCCTCCTACAATGAGCAGTTCTTC.

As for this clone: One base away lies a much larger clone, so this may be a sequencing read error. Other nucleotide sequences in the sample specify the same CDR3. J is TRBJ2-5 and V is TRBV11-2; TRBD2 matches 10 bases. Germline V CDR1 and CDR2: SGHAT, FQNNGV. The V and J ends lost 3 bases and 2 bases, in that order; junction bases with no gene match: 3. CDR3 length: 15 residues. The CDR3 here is CASSFGLAEQETQYF. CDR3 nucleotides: TGTGCCAGCAGCTTTGGACTAGCGGAGCAAGAGACCCAGTACTTC.

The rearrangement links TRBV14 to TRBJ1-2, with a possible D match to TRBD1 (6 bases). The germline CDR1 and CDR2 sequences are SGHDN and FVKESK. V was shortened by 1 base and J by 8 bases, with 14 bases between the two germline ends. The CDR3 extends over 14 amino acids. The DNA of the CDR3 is TGTGCCAGCAGCCAAGGACAGGCCCGGGGGGGCTACACCTTC. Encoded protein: CASSQGQARGGYTF.

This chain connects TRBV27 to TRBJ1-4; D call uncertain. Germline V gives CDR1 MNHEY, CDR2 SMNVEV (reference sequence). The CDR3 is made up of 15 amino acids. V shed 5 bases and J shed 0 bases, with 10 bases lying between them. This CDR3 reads CASSLRESTNEKLFF. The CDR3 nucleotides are TGTGCCAGCAGTCTAAGGGAGTCAACTAATGAAAAACTGTTTTTT.

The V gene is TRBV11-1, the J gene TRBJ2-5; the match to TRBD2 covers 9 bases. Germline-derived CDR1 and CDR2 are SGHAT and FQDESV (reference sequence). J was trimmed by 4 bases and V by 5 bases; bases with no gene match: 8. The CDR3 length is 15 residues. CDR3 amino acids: CASSAASGKAETQYF. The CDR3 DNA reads TGTGCCAGCAGCGCCGCTAGCGGGAAGGCAGAGACCCAGTACTTC.

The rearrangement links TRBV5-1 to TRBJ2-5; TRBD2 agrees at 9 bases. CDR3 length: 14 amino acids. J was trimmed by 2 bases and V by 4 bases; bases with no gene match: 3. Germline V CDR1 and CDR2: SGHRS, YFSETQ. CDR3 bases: TGCGCCAGCAGCGACACTAGCGGGCAAGAGACCCAGTACTTC. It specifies CASSDTSGQETQYF.

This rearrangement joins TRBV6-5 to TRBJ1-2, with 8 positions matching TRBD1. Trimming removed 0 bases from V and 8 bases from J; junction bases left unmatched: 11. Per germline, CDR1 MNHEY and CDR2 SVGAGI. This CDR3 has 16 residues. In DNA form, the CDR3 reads TGTGCCAGCAGTTACTCGATTGGGACAGGCATCGTGGGCTACACCTTC. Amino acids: CASSYSIGTGIVGYTF.

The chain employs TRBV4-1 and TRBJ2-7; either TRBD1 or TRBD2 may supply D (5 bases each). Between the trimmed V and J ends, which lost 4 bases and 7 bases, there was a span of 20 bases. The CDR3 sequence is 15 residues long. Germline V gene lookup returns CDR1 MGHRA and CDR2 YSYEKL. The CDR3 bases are TGCGCCAGCAGCCTCGGGACCGTAGGGGTAGGAGAGCAGTACTTC. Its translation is CASSLGTVGVGEQYF.

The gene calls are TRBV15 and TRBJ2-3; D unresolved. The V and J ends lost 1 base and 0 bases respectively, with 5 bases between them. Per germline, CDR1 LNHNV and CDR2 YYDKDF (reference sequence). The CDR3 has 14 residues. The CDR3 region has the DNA TGTGCCACCAGCAGAGCAGAGAGCACAGATACGCAGTATTTT. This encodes CATSRAESTDTQYF.

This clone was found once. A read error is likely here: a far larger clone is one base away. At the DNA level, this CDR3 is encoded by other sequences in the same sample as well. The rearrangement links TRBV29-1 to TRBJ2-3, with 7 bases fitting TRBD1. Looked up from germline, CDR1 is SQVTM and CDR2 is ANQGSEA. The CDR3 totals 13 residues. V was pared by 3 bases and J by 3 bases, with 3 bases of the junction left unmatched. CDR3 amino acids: CSVDGRGTDTQYF. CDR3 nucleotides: TGCAGCGTTGACGGCAGGGGGACAGATACGCAGTATTTT.

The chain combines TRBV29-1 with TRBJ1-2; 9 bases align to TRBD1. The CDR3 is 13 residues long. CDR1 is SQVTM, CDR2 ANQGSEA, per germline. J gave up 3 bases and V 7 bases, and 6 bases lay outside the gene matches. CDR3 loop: CSAGDRVDYGYTF. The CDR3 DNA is TGCAGCGCCGGGGACAGGGTGGACTATGGCTACACCTTC. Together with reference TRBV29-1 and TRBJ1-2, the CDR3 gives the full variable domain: SAVISQKPSRDICQRGTSLTIQCQVDSQVTMMFWYRQQPGQSLTLIATANQGSEATYESGFVIDKFPISRPNLTFSTLTVSNMSPEDSSIYLCSAGDRVDYGYTFGSGTRLTVV.

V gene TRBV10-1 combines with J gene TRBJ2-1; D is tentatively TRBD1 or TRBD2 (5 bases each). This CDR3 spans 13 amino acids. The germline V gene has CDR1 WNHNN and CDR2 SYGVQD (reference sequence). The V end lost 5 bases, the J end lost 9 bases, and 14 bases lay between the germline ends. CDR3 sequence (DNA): TGCGCCAGCAGTTCAGATGGGGGACGTGAGCAGTTCTTC. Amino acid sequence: CASSSDGGREQFF.

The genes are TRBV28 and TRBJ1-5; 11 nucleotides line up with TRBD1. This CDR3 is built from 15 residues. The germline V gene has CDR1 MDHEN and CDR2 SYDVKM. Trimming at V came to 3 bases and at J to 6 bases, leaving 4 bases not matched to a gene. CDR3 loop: CASSFDGTGGQPQHF. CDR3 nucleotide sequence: TGTGCCAGCAGTTTTGACGGGACAGGGGGTCAGCCCCAGCATTTT.